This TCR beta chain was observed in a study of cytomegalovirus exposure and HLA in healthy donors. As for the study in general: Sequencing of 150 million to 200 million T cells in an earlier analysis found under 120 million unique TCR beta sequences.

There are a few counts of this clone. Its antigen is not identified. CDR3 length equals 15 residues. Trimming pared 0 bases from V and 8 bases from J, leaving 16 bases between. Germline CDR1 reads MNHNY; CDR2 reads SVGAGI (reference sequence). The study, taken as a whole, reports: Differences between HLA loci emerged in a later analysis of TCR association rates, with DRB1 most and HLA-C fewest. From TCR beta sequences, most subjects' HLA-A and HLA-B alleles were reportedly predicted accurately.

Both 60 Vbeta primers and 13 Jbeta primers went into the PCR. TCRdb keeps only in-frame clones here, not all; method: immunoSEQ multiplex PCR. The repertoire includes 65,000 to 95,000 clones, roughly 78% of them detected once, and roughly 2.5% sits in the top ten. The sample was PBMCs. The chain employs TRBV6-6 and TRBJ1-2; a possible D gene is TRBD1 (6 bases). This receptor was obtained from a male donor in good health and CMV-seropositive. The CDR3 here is CASSYSIVQGGGYTF. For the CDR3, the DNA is TGTGCCAGCAGTTACTCGATCGTACAGGGCGGGGGCTACACCTTC.